This T cell receptor (beta chain) was identified during a study of OX40 agonist ivuxolimab in advanced cancers. Study details: Dosing consisted of intravenous ivuxolimab at 0.01 to 10 mg/kg every 2 weeks.

General observations from the study: The antigens recognized by the expanded peripheral T cells, that is their antigen specificity, were not determined. Certain nonresponders likewise exhibited a low normalized T-cell clonal expansion. At 0.1 to 3.0 mg/kg, clonal expansion of CD4+ and CD8+ blood T cells had occurred by week 6.

This CDR3 comprises 14 residues. Germline V CDR1 and CDR2: LNHDA, SQIVND (reference sequence). V was shortened by 4 bases and J by 4 bases, with 13 bases between the two germline ends. In the case of this clone: Antigen unknown.

Assay: immunoSEQ multiplex PCR; the TCRdb copy retains only in-frame clones and omits some. The data hold about 80,000 clones, with approximately 83% observed a single time. V is TRBV19 and J is TRBJ1-2, with D possibly matching TRBD1 (6 bases). Sequenced here: CD4+ or CD8+ T cells sorted from blood, sampled in a trial of the OX40 agonist ivuxolimab. This sequence was found in an adult with an advanced solid tumor such as melanoma, head and neck, liver or kidney cancer. Here the CDR3 DNA reads TGTGCCAGTAGTAAGGGGGTTCGGAGCTATGGCTACACCTTC. Translating it yields CASSKGVRSYGYTF.